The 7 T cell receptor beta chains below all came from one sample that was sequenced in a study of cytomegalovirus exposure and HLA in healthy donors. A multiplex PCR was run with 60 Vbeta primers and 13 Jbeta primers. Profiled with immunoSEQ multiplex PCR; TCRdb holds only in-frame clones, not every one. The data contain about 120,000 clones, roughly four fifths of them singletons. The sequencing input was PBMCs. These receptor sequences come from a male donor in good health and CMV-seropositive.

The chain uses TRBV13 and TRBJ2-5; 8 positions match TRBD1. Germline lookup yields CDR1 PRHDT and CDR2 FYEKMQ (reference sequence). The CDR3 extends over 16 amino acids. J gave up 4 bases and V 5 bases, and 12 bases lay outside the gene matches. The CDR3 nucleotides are TGTGCCAGCAGCACCCGGACAGGGTGGGATGGAGAGACCCAGTACTTC. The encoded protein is CASSTRTGWDGETQYF.

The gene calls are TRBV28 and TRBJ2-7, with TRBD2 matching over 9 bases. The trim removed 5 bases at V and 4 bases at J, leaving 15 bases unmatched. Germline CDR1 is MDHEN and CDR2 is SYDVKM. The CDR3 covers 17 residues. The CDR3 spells CASSLLRGGRVRYEQYF. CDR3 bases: TGTGCCAGCAGTCTCCTCCGCGGCGGGAGGGTTAGGTACGAGCAGTACTTC.

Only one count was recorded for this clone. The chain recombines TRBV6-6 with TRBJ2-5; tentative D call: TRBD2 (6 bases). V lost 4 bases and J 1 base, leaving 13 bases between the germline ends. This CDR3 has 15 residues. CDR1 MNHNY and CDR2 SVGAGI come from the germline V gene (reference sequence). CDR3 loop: CASSWGGSGQETQYF. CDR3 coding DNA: TGTGCCAGCAGTTGGGGAGGTTCGGGCCAAGAGACCCAGTACTTC.

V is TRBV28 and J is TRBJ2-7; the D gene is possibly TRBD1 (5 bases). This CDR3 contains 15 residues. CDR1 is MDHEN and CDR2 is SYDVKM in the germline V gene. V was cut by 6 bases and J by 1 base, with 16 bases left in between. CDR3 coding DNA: TGTGCCAGCAGGCAGGGATCCGACGGATCCTACGAGCAGTACTTC. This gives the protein CASRQGSDGSYEQYF.

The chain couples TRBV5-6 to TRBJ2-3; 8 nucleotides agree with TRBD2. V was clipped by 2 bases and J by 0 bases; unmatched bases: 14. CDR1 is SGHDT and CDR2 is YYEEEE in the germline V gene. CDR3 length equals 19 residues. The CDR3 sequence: CASSFGWSSGPESTDTQYF. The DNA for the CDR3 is TGTGCCAGCAGCTTCGGTTGGTCTAGCGGGCCCGAGAGCACAGATACGCAGTATTTT.

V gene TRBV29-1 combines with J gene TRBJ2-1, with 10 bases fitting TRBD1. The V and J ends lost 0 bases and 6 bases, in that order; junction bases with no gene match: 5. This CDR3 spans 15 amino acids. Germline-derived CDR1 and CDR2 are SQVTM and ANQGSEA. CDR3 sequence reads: CSVEEAGQGPNEQFF. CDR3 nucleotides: TGCAGCGTTGAAGAGGCGGGACAGGGGCCCAATGAGCAGTTCTTC.

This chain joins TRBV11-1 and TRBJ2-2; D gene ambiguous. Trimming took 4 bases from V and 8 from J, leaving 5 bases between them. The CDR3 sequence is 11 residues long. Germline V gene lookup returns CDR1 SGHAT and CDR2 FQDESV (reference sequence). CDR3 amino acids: CASSSQGELFF. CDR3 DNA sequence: TGTGCCAGCAGCTCCCAGGGGGAGCTGTTTTTT.